These 22 T cell receptor beta chains were all obtained from the same sample, sequenced in a study of cytomegalovirus exposure and HLA in healthy donors. It was with 60 Vbeta and 13 Jbeta primers that the PCR ran. The table came from immunoSEQ multiplex PCR; TCRdb's copy has only in-frame clones and leaves some out. The table shows about 61,000 clones, with about 90% occurring only once. Sequenced input: PBMCs. These receptors all come from a man aged 25 to 40 in good health and CMV-seropositive.

This sequence joins TRBV10-1 and TRBJ2-7, with 7 bases fitting TRBD2. Germline V gives CDR1 WNHNN, CDR2 SYGVQD (reference sequence). The CDR3 totals 14 residues. J was trimmed by 4 bases and V by 6 bases; bases with no gene match: 9. The CDR3 nucleotides read TGCGCCAGCAGCCCGGGACTATCACCTTACGAGCAGTACTTC. It translates to CASSPGLSPYEQYF.

This clone was observed a handful of times. The chain has TRBV14 and TRBJ1-1; D not certain. The length of the CDR3 is 12 residues. Germline V gene lookup returns CDR1 SGHDN and CDR2 FVKESK. V dropped 4 bases and J dropped 5 bases, with 8 bases sitting between them. In DNA, the CDR3 is TGTGCCAGCAGCCCTATTTGGACTGAAGCTTTCTTT. As protein: CASSPIWTEAFF.

J is TRBJ2-1 and V is TRBV7-9; 10 bases agree with TRBD1. CDR3 size: 15 residues. From germline, CDR1 is SEHNR and CDR2 FQNEAQ (reference sequence). With V trimmed by 4 bases and J by 2 bases, 2 bases remained unmatched. CDR3 amino acids: CASSSGTGAYNEQFF. The CDR3 DNA reads as TGTGCCAGCAGCTCCGGGACAGGGGCCTACAATGAGCAGTTCTTC. The variable domain in full, completed from reference TRBV7-9 and TRBJ2-1, reads DTGVSQNPRHKITKRGQNVTFRCDPISEHNRLYWYRQTLGQGPEFLTYFQNEAQLEKSRLLSDRFSAERPKGSFSTLEIQRTEQGDSAMYLCASSSGTGAYNEQFFGPGTRLTVL.

The V gene is TRBV14, the J gene TRBJ2-7; 9 nucleotides align to TRBD1. This CDR3 is 15 amino acids long. Germline-derived CDR1 and CDR2 are SGHDN and FVKESK. V lost 4 bases to trimming and J lost 2 bases; unmatched junction nucleotides: 6. The CDR3 spells CASSRMGQGPYEQYF. The CDR3 DNA sequence: TGTGCCAGCAGCCGGATGGGACAGGGCCCCTACGAGCAGTACTTC.

V usage is TRBV20-1 and J usage is TRBJ2-7; D is ambiguous. Germline CDR1 is DFQATT and CDR2 is SNEGSKA (reference sequence). The CDR3 has 10 amino acids. V shed 5 bases and J shed 2 bases, with 4 bases lying between them. The CDR3 sequence is CSALTYEQYF. In DNA form, the CDR3 reads TGCAGTGCTCTTACCTACGAGCAGTACTTC.

This clone was counted once. This chain joins TRBV9 and TRBJ1-1; D unclear. The CDR3 runs 13 residues. Germline V gene data show CDR1 as SGDLS and CDR2 as YYNGEE. The V and J ends lost 4 bases and 5 bases respectively, with 12 bases between them. The CDR3 is CASSPPGRTEAFF. CDR3 in DNA: TGTGCCAGCAGCCCGCCAGGAAGGACTGAAGCTTTCTTT. The full variable domain, with the rest looked up from reference TRBV9 and TRBJ1-1, is DSGVTQTPKHLITATGQRVTLRCSPRSGDLSVYWYQQSLDQGLQFLIQYYNGEERAKGNILERFSAQQFPDLHSELNLSSLELGDSALYFCASSPPGRTEAFFGQGTRLTVV.

The sample holds one count of this clone. The J gene is TRBJ2-5, the V gene TRBV6-5; the match to TRBD2 covers 10 bases. Germline V lookup: CDR1 MNHEY, CDR2 SVGAGI. This CDR3 is built from 14 residues. Trimming at V came to 6 bases and at J to 2 bases, leaving 3 bases not matched to a gene. The DNA for the CDR3 is TGTGCCAGCAGAGGACTAGCGGTACAAGAGACCCAGTACTTC. Amino acid sequence: CASRGLAVQETQYF.

The chain couples TRBV5-1 to TRBJ1-4; D unclear. Trimming left V 0 bases short and J 0 bases short, with 9 bases between. CDR1 is SGHRS, CDR2 YFSETQ, per germline. The CDR3 spans 16 residues. In DNA, the CDR3 is TGCGCCAGCAGCTTGGGCCAGACTGCAACTAATGAAAAACTGTTTTTT. Its translation: CASSLGQTATNEKLFF.

The chain couples TRBV2 to TRBJ1-2, with no clear D. Trimming took 2 bases from V and 8 from J, leaving 18 bases between them. Germline V CDR1 and CDR2: SNHLY, FYNNEI. The CDR3 consists of 15 residues. The CDR3 coding sequence is TGTGCCAGCAGTGAAAAGCTCCAACAGAGGGCCGGCTACACCTTC. This encodes CASSEKLQQRAGYTF.

The V call is TRBV7-2, the J call TRBJ2-7, with TRBD2 identical over 8 bases. CDR3 size: 16 residues. Losses at the gene ends were 2 bases for V and 9 bases for J; bases not matched to a gene: 15. Per germline, CDR1 SGHTA and CDR2 FQGNSA. CDR3: CASSLTFAELSGGQYF. The CDR3 nucleotides are TGTGCCAGCAGCTTAACCTTCGCGGAGCTGAGCGGGGGGCAGTACTTC.

The V and J genes are TRBV7-6 and TRBJ2-1, with TRBD2 identical over 7 bases. With 3 bases clipped from V and 6 bases from J, the junction kept 8 bases outside the gene matches. The germline V gene encodes CDR1 SGHVS and CDR2 FNYEAQ. This CDR3 has 15 amino acids. The CDR3 DNA sequence: TGTGCCAGCAGCTTGCGGGAGAGGGCGGTCAATGAGCAGTTCTTC. Translating it yields CASSLRERAVNEQFF.

The rearrangement uses TRBV14 and TRBJ2-6, with unresolved D. CDR1 SGHDN and CDR2 FVKESK come from the germline V gene. The length of the CDR3 is 17 residues. Between the trimmed V and J ends, which lost 4 bases and 1 base, there was a span of 14 bases. The DNA of the CDR3 is TGTGCCAGCAGCCTTTGGGCCAGATCTTCTGGGGCCAACGTCCTGACTTTC. It is translated as CASSLWARSSGANVLTF.

The rearrangement uses TRBV5-1 and TRBJ2-2; the D is unclear. The germline V gene has CDR1 SGHRS and CDR2 YFSETQ. V was trimmed by 0 bases and J by 4 bases, leaving 13 bases between them. This CDR3 spans 16 amino acids. CDR3 nucleotide sequence: TGCGCCAGCAGCTTGGTATCGGGTAGTGGCACCGGGGAGCTGTTTTTT. Its protein product is CASSLVSGSGTGELFF.

This clone has only one observation. This sequence joins TRBV9 and TRBJ1-1, with D unresolved. CDR1 and CDR2 from the germline V gene are SGDLS and YYNGEE. The V end lost 0 bases, the J end lost 0 bases, and 3 bases lay between the germline ends. The CDR3 spans 13 residues. CDR3 in amino acids: CASSVALNTEAFF. CDR3 nucleotides: TGTGCCAGCAGCGTAGCATTGAACACTGAAGCTTTCTTT.

V and J are TRBV4-2 and TRBJ2-1; 7 bases agree with TRBD2. Germline V lookup: CDR1 LGHNA, CDR2 YNFKEQ. After removal of 0 bases from V and 2 bases from J, the junction contained 4 bases not matched to a gene. The CDR3 extends over 16 amino acids. CDR3 residues: CASSQEGDYAYNEQFF. CDR3 DNA: TGTGCCAGCAGCCAAGAAGGGGACTATGCCTACAATGAGCAGTTCTTC.

V and J are TRBV7-3 and TRBJ2-2; TRBD1 aligns across 7 bases. The V and J ends lost 5 bases and 1 base, in that order; junction bases with no gene match: 7. Germline V CDR1 and CDR2: SGHTA, FQGTGA. The CDR3 covers 16 residues. CDR3: CASSPSTGWNTGELFF. In DNA form, the CDR3 reads TGTGCCAGCAGCCCCTCGACAGGGTGGAACACCGGGGAGCTGTTTTTT.

The chain employs TRBV9 and TRBJ2-3; 7 bases are shared with TRBD2. Germline assignment: CDR1 SGDLS and CDR2 YYNGEE. V was clipped by 4 bases and J by 3 bases; unmatched bases: 20. The CDR3 is 19 residues long. The CDR3 nucleotides read TGTGCCAGCAGCCCCAGATCAGGCGGGGGAAGCTCCTTAACAGATACGCAGTATTTT. Translation gives CASSPRSGGGSSLTDTQYF. Variable domain in full (rest from reference TRBV9 and TRBJ2-3): DSGVTQTPKHLITATGQRVTLRCSPRSGDLSVYWYQQSLDQGLQFLIQYYNGEERAKGNILERFSAQQFPDLHSELNLSSLELGDSALYFCASSPRSGGGSSLTDTQYFGPGTRLTVL.

CDR3 DNA sequence: TGTGCCTGGAGGGGCAGCGGGAGAGATTCCGGGGAGCTGTTTTTT. The encoded protein is CAWRGSGRDSGELFF. The V and J genes are TRBV30 and TRBJ2-2; 8 nucleotides align to TRBD2. V was clipped by 3 bases and J by 6 bases; unmatched bases: 9. The germline gives CDR1 GTSNPN, CDR2 SVGIG (reference sequence). The CDR3 is 15 amino acids.

This clone was counted only a few times. V is TRBV5-4 and J is TRBJ2-5; D possibly corresponds to TRBD1 (6 bases). This CDR3 has 14 amino acids. Between the trimmed V and J ends, which lost 0 bases and 0 bases, there was a span of 6 bases. Germline-derived CDR1 and CDR2 are SGHNT and YYREEE (reference sequence). The CDR3 DNA sequence: TGTGCCAGCAGCTTGGGACAGGACCAAGAGACCCAGTACTTC. This encodes CASSLGQDQETQYF.

The chain is built from TRBV6-6 and TRBJ2-1; D is possibly TRBD1 (5 bases). Deletions cut 7 bases from V and 10 bases from J, with 17 bases between. Germline values: CDR1 MNHNY, CDR2 SVGAGI (reference sequence). CDR3 length: 13 residues. This CDR3 is CASTGASGGEQFF. The CDR3 nucleotides read TGTGCCAGCACTGGGGCCTCAGGCGGCGAGCAGTTCTTC.

The chain recombines TRBV11-2 with TRBJ2-3; 12 nucleotides align to TRBD2. The CDR3 length is 18 residues. Trimming took 7 bases from V and 5 from J; bases not matched to a gene: 16. CDR1 SGHAT and CDR2 FQNNGV come from the germline V gene. CDR3 protein: CASIPLRTSGRHRDTQYF. In DNA form, the CDR3 reads TGTGCCAGCATCCCTCTCCGAACTAGCGGGAGGCATAGAGATACGCAGTATTTT.

For this clone: The sample carries other DNA sequences with the same CDR3. The rearrangement links TRBV4-3 to TRBJ2-4; 9 bases agree with TRBD2. Germline trimming cut 0 bases from V and 1 base from J; bases unmatched to any gene: 4. Germline lookup yields CDR1 LGHNA and CDR2 YSLEER. The CDR3 is 17 amino acids. The CDR3 DNA follows: TGCGCCAGCAGCCAAGATAGCGGGAGCGGGGCCAAAAACATTCAGTACTTC. This codes for CASSQDSGSGAKNIQYF.